Each of the 29 T cell receptor beta chains below was sequenced from the same sample in a study of preoperative IRX-2 immunotherapy in early breast cancer. Here immunoSEQ multiplex PCR was the method, and the copy in TCRdb shows in-frame clones only, minus some. Of approximately 100,000 clones detected, 75% to 90% appear once; the ten largest clones hold about 2%. As for treatment: preoperative locoregional IRX-2 cytokine immunotherapy. The source material was tumor tissue, sampled after IRX-2 immunotherapy. The source of these receptors is a human donor with breast cancer.

The chain is built from TRBV28 and TRBJ2-3; D remains unclear. V lost 1 base to trimming and J lost 0 bases, with 2 bases between them. The CDR3 has 13 residues. The V gene's germline CDR1 is MDHEN and CDR2 SYDVKM. The CDR3 bases are TGTGCCAGCAGTTTATTTAGCACAGATACGCAGTATTTT. As protein: CASSLFSTDTQYF. The entire variable domain, with the rest obtained from reference TRBV28 and TRBJ2-3, is as follows: DVKVTQSSRYLVKRTGEKVFLECVQDMDHENMFWYRQDPGLGLRLIYFSYDVKMKEKGDIPEGYSVSREKKERFSLILESASTNQTSMYLCASSLFSTDTQYFGPGTRLTVL.

V usage is TRBV12-5 and J usage is TRBJ1-1; TRBD1 is a possible D gene (6 bases). The ends were cut back, 0 bases at V and 8 bases at J, with 13 bases in the middle. Germline loops: CDR1 LGHNT, CDR2 FRNRAP. This CDR3 has 14 amino acids. CDR3 sequence reads: CASGLVRNRAEAFF. As DNA, the CDR3 is TGTGCTAGTGGTTTGGTGAGAAACAGGGCGGAAGCTTTCTTT. The variable domain in full, with the rest retrieved from reference TRBV12-5 and TRBJ1-1, is DARVTQTPRHKVTEMGQEVTMRCQPILGHNTVFWYRQTMMQGLELLAYFRNRAPLDDSGMPKDRFSAEMPDATLATLKIQPSEPRDSAVYFCASGLVRNRAEAFFGQGTRLTVV.

The chain recombines TRBV30 with TRBJ2-3, with 9 bases lining up with TRBD2. J was trimmed by 1 base and V by 0 bases; bases with no gene match: 5. From germline, CDR1 is GTSNPN and CDR2 SVGIG (reference sequence). The CDR3 has 16 residues. The CDR3 is CAWSVKIAGGTDTQYF. The CDR3 DNA is TGTGCCTGGAGTGTGAAAATAGCGGGGGGCACAGATACGCAGTATTTT.

In its sample, this clone was seen once. The J gene is TRBJ1-6, the V gene TRBV11-3; D is undetermined. Per the germline V gene, CDR1 is SGHNT and CDR2 is YENEEA. The CDR3 is 15 amino acids. Trimming took off 1 base at V and 2 bases at J, with 6 bases between the two ends. CDR3 bases: TGTGCCAGCAGCTTAGGGGTTCCCTATAATTCACCCCTCCACTTT. This codes for CASSLGVPYNSPLHF.

This chain uses TRBV10-3 with TRBJ1-5; perhaps TRBD1 as D (6 bases). V was shortened by 0 bases and J by 2 bases, with 20 bases between the two germline ends. Germline CDR1 and CDR2: ENHRY and SYGVKD. The CDR3 totals 19 residues. The chain's CDR3 is CAISESYRLRQAGNQPQHF. The CDR3 nucleotides read TGTGCCATCAGTGAGTCGTACCGGCTCAGACAGGCCGGCAATCAGCCCCAGCATTTT.

The rearrangement links TRBV5-1 to TRBJ1-1, with TRBD1 matching 7 bases. The CDR3 covers 14 residues. V was clipped by 4 bases and J by 5 bases; unmatched bases: 8. Germline assignment: CDR1 SGHRS and CDR2 YFSETQ. The CDR3 spells CASSEGAVRTEAFF. DNA for the CDR3: TGCGCCAGCAGCGAGGGGGCGGTGCGGACTGAAGCTTTCTTT.

Here the CDR3 reads CASSVLKTTANEKLFF. CDR3 bases: TGTGCCAGCAGCGTACTGAAGACCACGGCTAATGAAAAACTGTTTTTT. This chain links TRBV11-3 with TRBJ1-4; D unclear. V was pared by 5 bases and J by 3 bases, with 16 bases between. The germline V gene has CDR1 SGHNT and CDR2 YENEEA. The CDR3 sequence is 16 residues long. Combining the CDR3 with reference TRBV11-3 and TRBJ1-4 gives the whole variable domain EAGVVQSPRYKIIEKKQPVAFWCNPISGHNTLYWYLQNLGQGPELLIRYENEEAVDDSQLPKDRFSAERLKGVDSTLKIQPAELGDSAVYLCASSVLKTTANEKLFFGSGTQLSVL.

This rearrangement joins TRBV14 to TRBJ2-3; tentatively, D is TRBD1 (6 bases). The CDR3 runs to 15 residues. V lost 4 bases and J 3 bases, leaving 14 bases between the germline ends. Germline lookup yields CDR1 SGHDN and CDR2 FVKESK. This CDR3 reads CASSLTGLGTDTQYF. CDR3 in DNA: TGTGCCAGCAGCCTGACAGGCCTCGGGACAGATACGCAGTATTTT. The full variable domain, completed using reference TRBV14 and TRBJ2-3, is EAGVTQFPSHSVIEKGQTVTLRCDPISGHDNLYWYRRVMGKEIKFLLHFVKESKQDESGMPNNRFLAERTGGTYSTLKVQPAELEDSGVYFCASSLTGLGTDTQYFGPGTRLTVL.

V and J are TRBV5-1 and TRBJ1-1; 7 nucleotides agree with TRBD1. The CDR3 extends over 15 amino acids. Losses at the gene ends were 7 bases for V and 4 bases for J; bases not matched to a gene: 13. CDR1 SGHRS and CDR2 YFSETQ come from the germline V gene. The CDR3 is CASSNLLAGGTEAFF. The CDR3 DNA sequence: TGCGCCAGCTCGAACCTCTTGGCAGGGGGCACTGAAGCTTTCTTT.

The chain combines TRBV28 with TRBJ2-1; D not resolved. Germline values: CDR1 MDHEN, CDR2 SYDVKM. The CDR3 loop spans 12 amino acids. V lost 10 bases, J lost 2 bases, and 9 bases lay in between. The CDR3 bases are TGTGCCACCGGGTGGACCTACAATGAGCAGTTCTTC. It specifies CATGWTYNEQFF.

The chain uses TRBV6-8 and TRBJ2-7; a weak D match, TRBD1 (6 bases). Trimming removed 5 bases from V and 0 bases from J, with 11 bases in between. The germline CDR1 and CDR2 sequences are MNHGY and SAAAGT. The length of the CDR3 is 14 residues. This CDR3 is CASSKDRSSYEQYF. The CDR3 nucleotides read TGTGCCAGCAGTAAAGACAGGAGCTCCTACGAGCAGTACTTC.

V gene TRBV5-1 combines with J gene TRBJ1-4; 7 bases fit TRBD1. The CDR3 loop spans 14 amino acids. Trimming at V came to 3 bases and at J to 3 bases, leaving 2 bases not matched to a gene. The germline V gene encodes CDR1 SGHRS and CDR2 YFSETQ. The CDR3 here is CASSSQGANEKLFF. The CDR3 DNA reads TGCGCCAGCAGCTCCCAGGGGGCTAATGAAAAACTGTTTTTT.

The V and J genes are TRBV7-5 and TRBJ2-3; the table assigns TRBD2, which was not confirmed against the DNA. TRBV7-5 is a recognized pseudogene. The CDR3 is 16 residues long. In DNA form, the CDR3 reads TGTGCCAGCAGCTTGGGTCGGGGGACTAGCACAGATACGCAGTATTTT. It encodes CASSLGRGTSTDTQYF.

This clone has only one observation. One junction end disagrees with the germline gene, perhaps due to a read error. The chain is built from TRBV19 and TRBJ2-7; 9 nucleotides agree with TRBD1. This CDR3 comprises 13 residues. Per the germline V gene, CDR1 is LNHDA and CDR2 is SQIVND (reference sequence). CDR3 DNA sequence: TGTGCCAGTAGTCTAGAGACGGGACAGGGACTCATCTTC. This translates into CASSLETGQGLIF.

The chain recombines TRBV19 with TRBJ2-3; D gene unclear. Germline V gene data show CDR1 as LNHDA and CDR2 as SQIVND (reference sequence). V shed 3 bases and J shed 2 bases, with 12 bases lying between them. The CDR3 covers 15 residues. CDR3 region: CASSMTILSTDTQYF. Written as DNA, the CDR3 is TGTGCCAGTAGTATGACCATCCTTTCCACAGATACGCAGTATTTT.

The V and J genes are TRBV11-3 and TRBJ2-2; a possible D gene is TRBD1 (6 bases). The germline CDR1 and CDR2 sequences are SGHNT and YENEEA. CDR3 length equals 15 residues. The V and J ends lost 5 bases and 4 bases respectively, with 14 bases between them. The CDR3 protein is CASSLTGSGTGELFF. CDR3 coding DNA: TGTGCCAGCAGCCTTACAGGGTCAGGCACCGGGGAGCTGTTTTTT. The full variable domain, with the rest looked up from reference TRBV11-3 and TRBJ2-2, is EAGVVQSPRYKIIEKKQPVAFWCNPISGHNTLYWYLQNLGQGPELLIRYENEEAVDDSQLPKDRFSAERLKGVDSTLKIQPAELGDSAVYLCASSLTGSGTGELFFGEGSRLTVL.

The CDR3 DNA is TGTGCCAGTAGTATCGGCCCTGGAAACTATGGCTACACCTTC. This translates into CASSIGPGNYGYTF. The rearrangement links TRBV19 to TRBJ1-2; D is unresolved. Germline V gene lookup returns CDR1 LNHDA and CDR2 SQIVND (reference sequence). This CDR3 spans 14 amino acids. Trimming pared 3 bases from V and 2 bases from J, leaving 10 bases between.

DNA of the CDR3: TGTGCCAGCAGTCCCGGGACTAGCGGATACAATGAGCAGTTCTTC. Encoded protein: CASSPGTSGYNEQFF. This chain joins TRBV28 and TRBJ2-1, with 11 bases that match TRBD2. V gave up 5 bases and J gave up 4 bases; unmatched junction bases: 4. This CDR3 comprises 15 residues. Germline V gene lookup returns CDR1 MDHEN and CDR2 SYDVKM.

This chain uses TRBV2 with TRBJ2-2, with TRBD2 identical over 7 bases. The J segment lost 4 bases and the V segment lost 10 bases, leaving 9 bases of the junction unmatched. From germline, CDR1 is SNHLY and CDR2 FYNNEI. This CDR3 spans 14 amino acids. CDR3 sequence (DNA): TGTGCCACCCAGGGACTATCGGGCACCGGGGAGCTGTTTTTT. It specifies CATQGLSGTGELFF.

The chain has TRBV5-1 and TRBJ2-7; TRBD1 matches 8 bases. CDR1 is SGHRS and CDR2 is YFSETQ in the germline V gene. This CDR3 comprises 14 residues. The V and J ends lost 0 bases and 7 bases, in that order; junction bases with no gene match: 6. In nucleotides, the CDR3 is TGCGCCAGCAGCTTGGTTCAGGGGGCTAGTGAGCAGTACTTC. This codes for CASSLVQGASEQYF. The full variable domain, its missing parts supplied by reference TRBV5-1 and TRBJ2-7, is KAGVTQTPRYLIKTRGQQVTLSCSPISGHRSVSWYQQTPGQGLQFLFEYFSETQRNKGNFPGRFSGRQFSNSRSEMNVSTLELGDSALYLCASSLVQGASEQYFGPGTRLTVT.

This chain uses TRBV5-1 with TRBJ2-3; D uncertain. Germline V lookup: CDR1 SGHRS, CDR2 YFSETQ. The CDR3 loop spans 14 amino acids. Trimming stripped 1 base from V and 0 bases from J, with 6 bases between. CDR3 bases: TGCGCCAGCAGCTTGATTACAAGCACAGATACGCAGTATTTT. Its protein is CASSLITSTDTQYF.

The chain employs TRBV15 and TRBJ1-5, with 10 bases matching TRBD1. Germline loops: CDR1 LNHNV, CDR2 YYDKDF (reference sequence). The CDR3 has 15 amino acids. Trimming cost V 8 bases and J 6 bases; bases outside gene matches: 10. CDR3 DNA: TGTGCCACCGGGCGGGACAGGGGAGTAGGTCAGCCCCAGCATTTT. It is translated as CATGRDRGVGQPQHF.

V is TRBV29-1 and J is TRBJ2-5, with TRBD1 matching over 7 bases. The germline V gene encodes CDR1 SQVTM and CDR2 ANQGSEA. The CDR3 is 14 residues long. V shed 5 bases, J shed 5 bases, and the junction held 11 bases outside the gene matches. The CDR3 sequence: CSVKGQRRQETQYF. As DNA, the CDR3 is TGCAGCGTTAAGGGACAGCGCAGGCAGGAGACCCAGTACTTC.

The chain combines TRBV11-3 with TRBJ1-2, with D hard to call. Germline CDR1 SGHNT, CDR2 YENEEA. The length of the CDR3 is 14 residues. V was clipped by 6 bases and J by 2 bases, with 13 bases between them. In DNA, the CDR3 is TGTGCCAGCAGTCGACGCGGAGGGAACTATGGCTACACCTTC. The encoded protein is CASSRRGGNYGYTF.

The rearrangement joins TRBV28 to TRBJ1-2; 11 bases line up with TRBD1. The germline V gene encodes CDR1 MDHEN and CDR2 SYDVKM. V dropped 4 bases and J dropped 6; count of bases not matched to a gene: 1. This CDR3 is 13 amino acids long. CDR3 region: CASSWTGGHGYTF. The CDR3 DNA follows: TGTGCCAGCAGTTGGACAGGGGGCCATGGCTACACCTTC.

This clone has a single count. The CDR3 loop is CASRYRDRGFFGANVLTF. CDR3 DNA sequence: TGTGCCAGCAGATACCGGGACAGGGGGTTCTTTGGGGCCAACGTCCTGACTTTC. This chain uses TRBV6-8 with TRBJ2-6; 11 nucleotides agree with TRBD1. Germline V gives CDR1 MNHGY, CDR2 SAAAGT. This CDR3 spans 18 amino acids. V shed 6 bases and J 3 bases; nucleotides not matched to a gene: 10.

The rearrangement joins TRBV5-1 to TRBJ2-7; 9 bases agree with TRBD1. J gave up 4 bases and V 4 bases, and 9 bases lay outside the gene matches. Looked up from germline, CDR1 is SGHRS and CDR2 is YFSETQ. The CDR3 runs 15 residues. DNA for the CDR3: TGCGCCAGCAGCAGAGAGGGACAGGGAACTTACGAGCAGTACTTC. It specifies CASSREGQGTYEQYF.

The chain has TRBV11-3 and TRBJ2-3; a weak D match, TRBD2 (6 bases). Germline V CDR1 and CDR2: SGHNT, YENEEA. Deletions cut 7 bases from V and 6 bases from J, with 17 bases between. This CDR3 contains 14 residues. CDR3 sequence (DNA): TGTGCCAGCACCCGGGACTCCAGGGCGGATACGCAGTATTTT. It yields the protein CASTRDSRADTQYF. Supplemented by reference TRBV11-3 and TRBJ2-3, the full variable domain reads EAGVVQSPRYKIIEKKQPVAFWCNPISGHNTLYWYLQNLGQGPELLIRYENEEAVDDSQLPKDRFSAERLKGVDSTLKIQPAELGDSAVYLCASTRDSRADTQYFGPGTRLTVL.

This chain connects TRBV28 to TRBJ2-1, with 8 bases aligning to TRBD1. Germline CDR1 and CDR2: MDHEN and SYDVKM. Trimming at V came to 5 bases and at J to 15 bases, leaving 9 bases not matched to a gene. The CDR3 extends over 12 amino acids. This CDR3 is CASSPSDGQGFF. CDR3 nucleotide sequence: TGTGCCAGCAGTCCCTCGGACGGACAGGGGTTCTTC. The whole variable domain, remainder taken from reference TRBV28 and TRBJ2-1, is DVKVTQSSRYLVKRTGEKVFLECVQDMDHENMFWYRQDPGLGLRLIYFSYDVKMKEKGDIPEGYSVSREKKERFSLILESASTNQTSMYLCASSPSDGQGFFGPGTRLTVL.